Shown below are 21 T cell receptor beta chains from a single sample sequenced in a study of blood T cell repertoires in COVID-19. The assay was immunoSEQ multiplex PCR, and TCRdb's table has in-frame clones only and misses some. Altogether around 60,000 clones are present, about 75% being singletons, with the ten largest covering about 32%. Sequenced input: peripheral blood. The receptors originated from a human donor in a cohort sampled during active COVID-19.

This clone was observed once. This chain connects TRBV19 to TRBJ2-1; 7 nucleotides line up with TRBD2. The CDR3 is made up of 14 amino acids. Germline lookup yields CDR1 LNHDA and CDR2 SQIVND (reference sequence). V shed 7 bases, J shed 2 bases, and the junction held 5 bases outside the gene matches. The CDR3 here is CASKLGRAYNEQFF. The CDR3, as DNA: TGTGCCAGTAAGTTAGGGAGGGCCTACAATGAGCAGTTCTTC. Complete variable domain (other parts from reference TRBV19 and TRBJ2-1): DGGITQSPKYLFRKEGQNVTLSCEQNLNHDAMYWYRQDPGQGLRLIYYSQIVNDFQKGDIAEGYSVSREKKESFPLTVTSAQKNPTAFYLCASKLGRAYNEQFFGPGTRLTVL.

This clone was picked up one time. The chain is built from TRBV18 and TRBJ2-7; 9 bases are a match to TRBD1. This CDR3 is 14 amino acids long. CDR1 is KGHSH, CDR2 LQKENI, per germline. V lost 5 bases and J lost 5; bases outside the gene matches: 7. The CDR3: CASSRTGEEHEQYF. CDR3 DNA: TGTGCCAGCTCAAGGACAGGGGAGGAGCACGAGCAGTACTTC.

The V gene is TRBV7-9, the J gene TRBJ2-1; D is undetermined. Germline V gene sequence: CDR1 SEHNR, CDR2 FQNEAQ (reference sequence). The CDR3 has 13 amino acids. V was trimmed by 5 bases and J by 3 bases, leaving 8 bases between them. The CDR3 loop is CASSPPSYNEQFF. The DNA of the CDR3 is TGTGCCAGCAGCCCCCCCAGCTACAATGAGCAGTTCTTC.

This chain connects TRBV3-1 (or the pseudogene TRBV3-2) to TRBJ2-4; the D call may be TRBD1 or TRBD2 (5 bases each). The CDR3 length is 20 residues. CDR1 and CDR2 from the germline V gene are LGHDT and YNNKEL (reference sequence). V lost 5 bases to trimming and J lost 1 base, with 27 bases between them. The CDR3 region has the DNA TGTGCCAGCAGCAAAGGGGTAGAGGCGGGTGGCGGATTTGCCAAAAACATTCAGTACTTC. Protein product: CASSKGVEAGGGFAKNIQYF.

This clone occurred once. CDR3 in amino acids: CASSPHGLSYEQYF. Here the CDR3 DNA reads TGTGCCAGCAGCCCACATGGACTGTCCTACGAGCAGTACTTC. The V call is TRBV5-4, the J call TRBJ2-7, with D possibly being TRBD2 (5 bases). V was trimmed by 4 bases and J by 1 base, leaving 12 bases between them. CDR1 is SGHNT and CDR2 is YYREEE in the germline V gene (reference sequence). The CDR3 contains 14 residues.

This clone qualifies as medium-sized (0.01 to 0.1%). The CDR3 here is CASSYGTGGFTEAFF. As DNA, the CDR3 is TGTGCCAGCAGTTACGGGACAGGGGGCTTCACTGAAGCTTTCTTT. The chain uses TRBV6-5 and TRBJ1-1, with TRBD1 matching over 12 bases. This CDR3 is 15 amino acids long. Trimming removed 2 bases from V and 4 bases from J; junction bases left unmatched: 2. CDR1 and CDR2 from the germline V gene are MNHEY and SVGAGI.

The genes are TRBV3-1 (or the pseudogene TRBV3-2) and TRBJ1-4, with D perhaps matching TRBD1 (6 bases). Trimming removed 3 bases from V and 8 bases from J, with 13 bases in between. The CDR3 is 14 amino acids. Germline CDR1 and CDR2: LGHDT and YNNKEL (reference sequence). The CDR3 spells CASSQGAGGEKLFF. CDR3 DNA sequence: TGTGCCAGCAGCCAGGGGGCAGGTGGGGAAAAACTGTTTTTT.

The chain recombines TRBV7-2 with TRBJ2-7; TRBD1 matches at 9 bases. The V gene's germline CDR1 is SGHTA and CDR2 FQGNSA. V dropped 6 bases and J dropped 4; count of bases not matched to a gene: 7. The CDR3 loop spans 14 amino acids. The CDR3 DNA reads TGTGCCAGCAGAGGGACAGGGAGTGGGTACGAGCAGTACTTC. Amino acids: CASRGTGSGYEQYF.

This chain uses TRBV29-1 with TRBJ2-4; 7 bases fit TRBD2. Germline loops: CDR1 SQVTM, CDR2 ANQGSEA. J lost 3 bases, V lost 3 bases, and 2 bases had no gene match. This CDR3 has 13 residues. CDR3 bases: TGCAGCGTTGATGGGGGGGGCAAAAACATTCAGTACTTC. Its protein is CSVDGGGKNIQYF.

The V call is TRBV27, the J call TRBJ2-2; D unresolved. CDR3 length: 18 residues. From germline, CDR1 is MNHEY and CDR2 SMNVEV (reference sequence). Trimming removed 4 bases at V and 4 bases at J, with 22 bases between. The CDR3 reads CASSSVARRQVFTGELFF. The CDR3 DNA sequence: TGTGCCAGCAGTTCTGTGGCCCGTCGGCAGGTGTTCACCGGGGAGCTGTTTTTT.

The chain's CDR3 is CAWSVQVNTEAFF. The CDR3 DNA reads as TGTGCCTGGAGTGTACAAGTGAACACTGAAGCTTTCTTT. This sequence joins TRBV30 and TRBJ1-1; D not certain. The CDR3 extends over 13 amino acids. Per the germline V gene, CDR1 is GTSNPN and CDR2 is SVGIG (reference sequence). Trimming took 0 bases from V and 0 from J, leaving 5 bases between them.

The V call is TRBV27, the J call TRBJ2-3, with 11 bases fitting TRBD2. The CDR3 sequence is 14 residues long. V lost 3 bases to trimming and J lost 8 bases; unmatched junction nucleotides: 4. Germline CDR1 and CDR2: MNHEY and SMNVEV (reference sequence). The CDR3 spells CASSFSGGASTQYF. The DNA of the CDR3 is TGTGCCAGCAGTTTTAGCGGGGGGGCTAGTACGCAGTATTTT.

In nucleotides, the CDR3 is TGTGCCAGCAGCCTGACTAGCGGGAGGGGTCATGAGCAGTTCTTC. Translated: CASSLTSGRGHEQFF. This rearrangement joins TRBV7-3 to TRBJ2-1; 14 bases are shared with TRBD2. This CDR3 has 15 amino acids. Losses at the gene ends were 5 bases for V and 8 bases for J; bases not matched to a gene: 5. CDR1 SGHTA and CDR2 FQGTGA come from the germline V gene.

There are a few counts of this clone. This chain links TRBV29-1 with TRBJ2-1, with D perhaps TRBD2 (5 bases). Germline CDR1 reads SQVTM; CDR2 reads ANQGSEA. This CDR3 spans 13 amino acids. Trimming shortened V by 1 base and J by 6 bases, and 10 bases separated the two germline ends. The CDR3: CSVEGGSANEQFF. The CDR3, as DNA: TGCAGCGTTGAAGGAGGGAGCGCCAATGAGCAGTTCTTC.

The chain uses TRBV6-5 and TRBJ1-5; 11 bases map to TRBD1. Germline loops: CDR1 MNHEY, CDR2 SVGAGI. The ends lost 5 bases at V and 6 bases at J; junction bases unmatched: 3. This CDR3 region has 14 residues. CDR3 sequence reads: CASSRTGGFQPQHF. The DNA for the CDR3 is TGTGCCAGCAGTCGGACAGGGGGCTTTCAGCCCCAGCATTTT.

This chain uses TRBV19 with TRBJ2-6; 7 bases are shared with TRBD1. V lost 3 bases and J lost 4; bases outside the gene matches: 6. Per the germline V gene, CDR1 is LNHDA and CDR2 is SQIVND (reference sequence). The CDR3 sequence is 16 residues long. As DNA, the CDR3 is TGTGCCAGTAGTATGACAGGGACCTCGGGGGCCAACGTCCTGACTTTC. Protein sequence: CASSMTGTSGANVLTF.

This clone appeared once. The chain is built from TRBV7-9 and TRBJ1-2, with 7 bases identical to TRBD1. This CDR3 is 14 amino acids long. From germline, CDR1 is SEHNR and CDR2 FQNEAQ (reference sequence). V lost 6 bases and J lost 2; bases outside the gene matches: 6. The CDR3 coding sequence is TGTGCCAGCAGGCCCGGGACAGAGAACTATGGCTACACCTTC. Translated: CASRPGTENYGYTF.

The chain joins TRBV11-3 to TRBJ2-7, with D unresolved. This CDR3 has 14 amino acids. Per germline, CDR1 SGHNT and CDR2 YENEEA. Trimming removed 5 bases from V and 2 bases from J, with 13 bases in between. CDR3 sequence reads: CASSPVERPYEQYF. The CDR3 DNA follows: TGTGCCAGCAGCCCCGTGGAGAGGCCCTACGAGCAGTACTTC.

The chain combines TRBV2 with TRBJ2-2, with 9 bases that match TRBD1. Per germline, CDR1 SNHLY and CDR2 FYNNEI. CDR3 length: 15 amino acids. Unmatched junction bases numbered 1, after V lost 5 bases and J lost 0 bases. The CDR3 loop reads CASSRQGANTGELFF. The CDR3 region has the DNA TGTGCCAGCAGTCGACAGGGGGCGAACACCGGGGAGCTGTTTTTT.

J is TRBJ2-3 and V is TRBV2; D call uncertain. The CDR3 extends over 11 amino acids. Germline loops: CDR1 SNHLY, CDR2 FYNNEI. With 5 bases removed from V and 4 bases from J, the gap between germline ends came to 4 bases. CDR3 loop: CASSPADTQYF. The CDR3 region has the DNA TGTGCCAGCAGTCCCGCAGATACGCAGTATTTT.

The chain joins TRBV19 to TRBJ1-1; D gene ambiguous. Germline assignment: CDR1 LNHDA and CDR2 SQIVND (reference sequence). V dropped 5 bases and J dropped 12 bases, with 13 bases sitting between them. There are 11 residues in the CDR3. DNA of the CDR3: TGTGCCAGTAGTCGGGGATACGGACCTTTCTTT. It specifies CASSRGYGPFF. The full variable domain, in which reference TRBV19 and TRBJ1-1 provide the parts outside the CDR3, is DGGITQSPKYLFRKEGQNVTLSCEQNLNHDAMYWYRQDPGQGLRLIYYSQIVNDFQKGDIAEGYSVSREKKESFPLTVTSAQKNPTAFYLCASSRGYGPFFGQGTRLTVV.